This TCR beta chain was sequenced during a study of T cell responses to AZD1222 COVID-19 vaccine. The germline V gene has CDR1 GTSNPN and CDR2 SVGIG (reference sequence). The CDR3 is 11 amino acids. Trimming shortened V by 2 bases and J by 4 bases, and 5 bases separated the two germline ends. Data came from immunoSEQ multiplex PCR; TCRdb stores just in-frame clones and leaves some out. Found here are 60,000 to 75,000 clones, 65% to 90% of them singletons; the top ten hold less than 20%. The receptor was derived from an adult in good health. The chain joins TRBV30 to TRBJ1-1; a possible D gene is TRBD1 (5 bases). The sample was peripheral blood, taken on day 0 of AZD1222 vaccination. CDR3 nucleotide sequence: TGTGCCTGGAGTAGGGGCACTGAAGCTTTCTTT. This gives the protein CAWSRGTEAFF. Full variable domain (missing parts from reference TRBV30 and TRBJ1-1): SQTIHQWPATLVQPVGSPLSLECTVEGTSNPNLYWYRQAAGRGLQLLFYSVGIGQISSEVPQNLSASRPQDRQFILSSKKLLLSDSGFYLCAWSRGTEAFFGQGTRLTVV.